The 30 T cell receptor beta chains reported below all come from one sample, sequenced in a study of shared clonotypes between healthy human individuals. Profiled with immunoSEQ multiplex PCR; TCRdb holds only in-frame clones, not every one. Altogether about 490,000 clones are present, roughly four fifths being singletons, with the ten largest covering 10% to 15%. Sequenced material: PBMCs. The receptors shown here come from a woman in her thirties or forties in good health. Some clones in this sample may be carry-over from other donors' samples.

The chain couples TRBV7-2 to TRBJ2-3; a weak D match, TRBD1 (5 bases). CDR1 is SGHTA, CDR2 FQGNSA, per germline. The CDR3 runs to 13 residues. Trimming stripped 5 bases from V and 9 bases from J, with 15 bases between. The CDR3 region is CASSPRQSGTQYF. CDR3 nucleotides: TGTGCCAGCAGCCCGAGACAGTCAGGAACGCAGTATTTT.

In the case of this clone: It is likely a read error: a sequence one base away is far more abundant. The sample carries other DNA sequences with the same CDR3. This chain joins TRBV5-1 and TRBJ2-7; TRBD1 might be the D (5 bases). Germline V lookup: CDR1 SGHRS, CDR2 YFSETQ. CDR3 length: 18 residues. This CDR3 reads CASSLASGQDAKSYEQYF. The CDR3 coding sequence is TGCGCCAGCAGCTTGGCGTCAGGGCAGGATGCCAAGTCCTACGAGCAATACTTC.

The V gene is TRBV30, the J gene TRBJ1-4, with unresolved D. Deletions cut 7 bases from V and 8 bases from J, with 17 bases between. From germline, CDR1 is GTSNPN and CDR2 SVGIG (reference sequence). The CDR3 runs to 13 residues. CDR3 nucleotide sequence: TGTGCCTCGAGCCGGGATGGCGGGGAAAAACTGTTTTTT. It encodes CASSRDGGEKLFF.

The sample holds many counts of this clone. CDR3 region: CASSGSGPGGEETQYF. The CDR3 nucleotides read TGCGCCAGCAGCGGCTCCGGGCCAGGGGGCGAGGAGACCCAGTACTTC. The chain recombines TRBV4-3 with TRBJ2-5, with 8 bases fitting TRBD1. With V trimmed by 5 bases and J by 5 bases, 13 bases remained unmatched. The V gene's germline CDR1 is LGHNA and CDR2 YSLEER. The CDR3 extends over 16 amino acids.

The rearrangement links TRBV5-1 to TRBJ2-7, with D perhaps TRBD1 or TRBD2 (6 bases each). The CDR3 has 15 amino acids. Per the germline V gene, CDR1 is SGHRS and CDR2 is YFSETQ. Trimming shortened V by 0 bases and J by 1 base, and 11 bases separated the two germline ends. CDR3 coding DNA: TGCGCCAGCAGCTTGGCTGCGGGGACATCCTACGAGCAGTACTTC. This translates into CASSLAAGTSYEQYF.

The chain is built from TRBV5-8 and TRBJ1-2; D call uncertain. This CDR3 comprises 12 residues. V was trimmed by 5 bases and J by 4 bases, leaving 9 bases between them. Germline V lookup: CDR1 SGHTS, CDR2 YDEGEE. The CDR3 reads CASSQSGYGYTF. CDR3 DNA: TGTGCCAGCAGTCAGTCAGGCTATGGCTACACCTTC.

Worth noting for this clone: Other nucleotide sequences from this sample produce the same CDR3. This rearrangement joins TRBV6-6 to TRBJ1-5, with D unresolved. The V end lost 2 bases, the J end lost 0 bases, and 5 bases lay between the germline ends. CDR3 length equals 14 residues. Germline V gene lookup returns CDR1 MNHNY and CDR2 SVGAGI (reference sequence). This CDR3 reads CASSYDHSNQPQHF. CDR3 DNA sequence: TGTGCCAGCAGTTACGACCATAGCAATCAGCCCCAGCATTTT.

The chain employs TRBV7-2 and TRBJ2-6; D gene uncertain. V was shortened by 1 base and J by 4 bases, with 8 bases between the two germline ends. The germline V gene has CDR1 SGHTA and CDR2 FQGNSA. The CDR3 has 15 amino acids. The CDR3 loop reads CASSLVGYGANVLTF. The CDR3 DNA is TGTGCCAGCAGCTTAGTGGGTTACGGGGCCAACGTCCTGACTTTC. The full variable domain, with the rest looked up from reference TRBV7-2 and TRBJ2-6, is GAGVSQSPSNKVTEKGKDVELRCDPISGHTALYWYRQSLGQGLEFLIYFQGNSAPDKSGLPSDRFSAERTGGSVSTLTIQRTQQEDSAVYLCASSLVGYGANVLTFGAGSRLTVL.

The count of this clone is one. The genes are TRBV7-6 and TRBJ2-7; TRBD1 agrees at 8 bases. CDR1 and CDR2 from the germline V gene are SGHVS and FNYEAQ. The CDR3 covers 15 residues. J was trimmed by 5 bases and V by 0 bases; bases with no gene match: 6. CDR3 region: CASSLAIGQGHEQYF. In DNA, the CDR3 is TGTGCCAGCAGCTTAGCGATCGGACAGGGCCACGAGCAGTACTTC.

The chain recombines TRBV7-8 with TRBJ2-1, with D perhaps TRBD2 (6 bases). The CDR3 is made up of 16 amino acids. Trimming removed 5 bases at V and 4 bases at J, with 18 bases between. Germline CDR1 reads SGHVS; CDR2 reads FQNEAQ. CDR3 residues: CASSPQRAGFYNEQFF. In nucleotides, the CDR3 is TGTGCCAGCAGCCCCCAGCGGGCGGGATTTTACAATGAGCAGTTCTTC.

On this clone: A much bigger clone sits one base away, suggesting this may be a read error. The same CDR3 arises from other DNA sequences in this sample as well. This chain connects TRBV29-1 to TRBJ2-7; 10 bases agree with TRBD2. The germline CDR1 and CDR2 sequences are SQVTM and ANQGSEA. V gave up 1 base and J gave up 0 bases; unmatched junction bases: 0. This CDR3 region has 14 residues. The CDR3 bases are TGCAGCGTTGAAGGACTAGCGGGCTCCTACGAGCAGTACTTC. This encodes CSVEGLAGSYEQYF.

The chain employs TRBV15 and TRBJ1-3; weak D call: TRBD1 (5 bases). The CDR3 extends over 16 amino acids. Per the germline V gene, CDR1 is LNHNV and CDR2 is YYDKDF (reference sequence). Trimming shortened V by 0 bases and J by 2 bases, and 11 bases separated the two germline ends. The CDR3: CATSRDVGVAGNTIYF. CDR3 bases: TGTGCCACCAGCAGAGATGTGGGGGTTGCTGGAAACACCATATATTTT.

The CDR3 protein is CASSLGLAGFEPQHF. The CDR3 DNA reads TGTGCCAGCAGCTTAGGGTTAGCGGGTTTCGAGCCCCAGCATTTT. The J gene is TRBJ1-5, the V gene TRBV7-9; D remains unclear. V lost 1 base, J lost 8 bases, and 15 bases lay in between. From germline, CDR1 is SEHNR and CDR2 FQNEAQ (reference sequence). This CDR3 is built from 15 residues.

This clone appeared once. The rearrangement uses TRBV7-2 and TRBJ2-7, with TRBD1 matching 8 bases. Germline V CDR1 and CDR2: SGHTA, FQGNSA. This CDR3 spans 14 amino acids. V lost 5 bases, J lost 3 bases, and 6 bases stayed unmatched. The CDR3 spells CASSPQGAGYEQYF. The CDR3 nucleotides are TGTGCCAGCAGCCCTCAGGGGGCGGGCTACGAGCAGTACTTC.

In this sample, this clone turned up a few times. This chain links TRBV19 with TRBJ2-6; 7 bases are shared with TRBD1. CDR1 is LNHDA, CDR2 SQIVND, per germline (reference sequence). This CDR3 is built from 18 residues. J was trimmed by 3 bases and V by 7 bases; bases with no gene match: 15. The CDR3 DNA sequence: TGTGCCAGTACCCAGAACAGGGGTCTGGGGTATGGGGCCAACGTCCTGACTTTC. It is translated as CASTQNRGLGYGANVLTF.

The CDR3 DNA reads as TGTGCCAGCAGCCTCACTGGGGGGCGAGAGACCCAGTACTTC. Residues: CASSLTGGRETQYF. The chain carries TRBV5-6 and TRBJ2-5; D assignment may be TRBD1 or TRBD2 (6 bases each). CDR1 is SGHDT, CDR2 YYEEEE, per germline. The CDR3 loop spans 14 amino acids. The ends were cut back, 4 bases at V and 4 bases at J, with 14 bases in the middle.

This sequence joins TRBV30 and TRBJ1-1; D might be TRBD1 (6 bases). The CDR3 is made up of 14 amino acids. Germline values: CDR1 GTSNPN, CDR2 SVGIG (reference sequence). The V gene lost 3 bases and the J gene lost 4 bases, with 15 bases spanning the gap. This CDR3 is CAWSRDQGFTEAFF. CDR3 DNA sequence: TGTGCCTGGAGCCGTGATCAGGGGTTCACTGAAGCTTTCTTT.

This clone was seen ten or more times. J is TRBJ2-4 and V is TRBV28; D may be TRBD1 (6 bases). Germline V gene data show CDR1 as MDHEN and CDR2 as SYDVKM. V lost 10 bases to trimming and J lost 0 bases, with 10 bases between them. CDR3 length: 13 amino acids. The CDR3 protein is CATVDRAKNIQYF. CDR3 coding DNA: TGTGCCACCGTGGACAGAGCCAAAAACATTCAGTACTTC.

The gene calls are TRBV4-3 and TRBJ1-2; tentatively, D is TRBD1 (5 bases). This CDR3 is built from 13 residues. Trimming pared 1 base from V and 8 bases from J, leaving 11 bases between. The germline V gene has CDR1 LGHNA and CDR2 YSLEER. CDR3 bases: TGCGCCAGCAGCCAAGTGGGGGTGGGAGGCTACACCTTC. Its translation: CASSQVGVGGYTF.

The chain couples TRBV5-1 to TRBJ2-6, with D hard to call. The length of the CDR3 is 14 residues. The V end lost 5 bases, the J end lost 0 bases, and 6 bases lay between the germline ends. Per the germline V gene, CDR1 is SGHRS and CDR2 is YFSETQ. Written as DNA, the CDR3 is TGCGCCAGCAGTCAGAGCTCTGGGGCCAACGTCCTGACTTTC. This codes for CASSQSSGANVLTF.

The CDR3 here is CASTTSGGTDTQYF. CDR3 in DNA: TGTGCCAGCACCACTAGCGGGGGCACAGATACGCAGTATTTT. The chain uses TRBV25-1 and TRBJ2-3; 10 bases are shared with TRBD2. The CDR3 spans 14 residues. Germline V CDR1 and CDR2: MGHDK, SYGVNS. V dropped 7 bases and J dropped 1; count of bases not matched to a gene: 2.

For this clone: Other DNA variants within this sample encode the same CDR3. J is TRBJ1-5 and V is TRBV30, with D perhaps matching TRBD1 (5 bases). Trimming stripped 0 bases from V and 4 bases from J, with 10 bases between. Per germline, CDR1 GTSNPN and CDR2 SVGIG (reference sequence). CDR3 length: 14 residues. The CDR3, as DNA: TGTGCCTGGAGTGTACTGGGACGTAATCAGCCCCAGCATTTT. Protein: CAWSVLGRNQPQHF.

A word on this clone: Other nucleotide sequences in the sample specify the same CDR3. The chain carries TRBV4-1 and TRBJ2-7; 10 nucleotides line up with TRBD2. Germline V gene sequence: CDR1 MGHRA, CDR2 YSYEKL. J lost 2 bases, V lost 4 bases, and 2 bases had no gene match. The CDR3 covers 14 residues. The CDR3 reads CASSPGLAAYEQYF. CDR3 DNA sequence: TGCGCCAGCAGCCCTGGACTAGCGGCCTACGAGCAGTACTTC.

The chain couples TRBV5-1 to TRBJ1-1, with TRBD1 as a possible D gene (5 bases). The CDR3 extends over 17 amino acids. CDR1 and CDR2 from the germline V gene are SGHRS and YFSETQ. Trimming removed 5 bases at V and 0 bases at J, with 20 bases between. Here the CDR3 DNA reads TGCGCCAGCAGGGTACGGGACGGAGCATTTATGAACACTGAAGCTTTCTTT. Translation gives CASRVRDGAFMNTEAFF.

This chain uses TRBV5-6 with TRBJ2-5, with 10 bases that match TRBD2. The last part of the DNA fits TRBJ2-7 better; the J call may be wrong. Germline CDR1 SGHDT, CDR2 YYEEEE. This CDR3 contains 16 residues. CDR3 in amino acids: CASSLQVSGGTYEQYF. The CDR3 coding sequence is TGTGCCAGCAGCTTACAAGTTAGCGGGGGGACCTACGAGCAGTACTTC.

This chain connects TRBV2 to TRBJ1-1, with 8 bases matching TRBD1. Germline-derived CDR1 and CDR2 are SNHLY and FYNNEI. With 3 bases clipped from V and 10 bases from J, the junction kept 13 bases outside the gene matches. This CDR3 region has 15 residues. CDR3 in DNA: TGTGCCAGCAGTGACGCAGACAGGGGTACCCCTGGAGCTTTCTTT. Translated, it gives CASSDADRGTPGAFF.

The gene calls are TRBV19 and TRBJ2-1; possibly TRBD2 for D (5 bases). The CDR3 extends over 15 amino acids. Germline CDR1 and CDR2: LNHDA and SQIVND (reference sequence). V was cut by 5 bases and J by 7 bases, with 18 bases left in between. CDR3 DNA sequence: TGTGCCAGTAGTCGCGCCGGACTCGGACGGAATGAGCAGTTCTTC. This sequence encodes CASSRAGLGRNEQFF.

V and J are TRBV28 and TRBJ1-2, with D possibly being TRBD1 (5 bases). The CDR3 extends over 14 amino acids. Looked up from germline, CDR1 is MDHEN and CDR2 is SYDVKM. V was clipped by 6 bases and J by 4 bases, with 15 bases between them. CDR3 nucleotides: TGTGCCAGCAGAGTCCCGGGACTGAGCTATGGCTACACCTTC. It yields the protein CASRVPGLSYGYTF.

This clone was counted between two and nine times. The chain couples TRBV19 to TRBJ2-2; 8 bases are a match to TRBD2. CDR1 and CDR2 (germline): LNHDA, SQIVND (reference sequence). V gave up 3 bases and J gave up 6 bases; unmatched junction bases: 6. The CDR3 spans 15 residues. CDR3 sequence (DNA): TGTGCCAGTAGTATTAGCGGGGCGGGGGCCGGGGAGCTGTTTTTT. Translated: CASSISGAGAGELFF. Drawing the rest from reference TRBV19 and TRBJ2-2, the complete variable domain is DGGITQSPKYLFRKEGQNVTLSCEQNLNHDAMYWYRQDPGQGLRLIYYSQIVNDFQKGDIAEGYSVSREKKESFPLTVTSAQKNPTAFYLCASSISGAGAGELFFGEGSRLTVL.

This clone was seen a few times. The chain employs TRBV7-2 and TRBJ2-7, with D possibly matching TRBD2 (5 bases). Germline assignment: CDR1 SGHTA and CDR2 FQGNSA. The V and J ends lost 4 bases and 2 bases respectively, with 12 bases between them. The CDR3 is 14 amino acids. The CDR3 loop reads CASSSSGGPYEQYF. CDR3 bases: TGTGCCAGCAGCTCAAGCGGAGGCCCCTACGAGCAGTACTTC.